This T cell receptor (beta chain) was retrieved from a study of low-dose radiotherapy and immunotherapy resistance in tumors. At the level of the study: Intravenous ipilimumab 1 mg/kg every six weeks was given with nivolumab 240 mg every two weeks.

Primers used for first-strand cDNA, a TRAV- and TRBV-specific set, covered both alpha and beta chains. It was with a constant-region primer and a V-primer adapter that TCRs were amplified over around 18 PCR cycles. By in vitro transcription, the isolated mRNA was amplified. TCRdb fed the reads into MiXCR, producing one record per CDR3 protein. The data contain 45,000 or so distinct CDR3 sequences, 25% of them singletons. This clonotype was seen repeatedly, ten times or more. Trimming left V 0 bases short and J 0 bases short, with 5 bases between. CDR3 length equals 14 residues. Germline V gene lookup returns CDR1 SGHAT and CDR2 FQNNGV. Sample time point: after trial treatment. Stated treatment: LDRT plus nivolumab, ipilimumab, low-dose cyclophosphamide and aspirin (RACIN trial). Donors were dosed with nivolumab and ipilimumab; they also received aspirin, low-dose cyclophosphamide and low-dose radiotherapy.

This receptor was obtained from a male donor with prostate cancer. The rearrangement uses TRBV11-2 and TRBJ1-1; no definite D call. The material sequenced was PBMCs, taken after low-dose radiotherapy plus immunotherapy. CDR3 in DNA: TGTGCCAGCAGCTTAGACCGGCTGAACACTGAAGCTTTCTTT. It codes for CASSLDRLNTEAFF. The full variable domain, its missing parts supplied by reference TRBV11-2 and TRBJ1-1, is EAGVAQSPRYKIIEKRQSVAFWCNPISGHATLYWYQQILGQGPKLLIQFQNNGVVDDSQLPKDRFSAERLKGVDSTLKIQPAKLEDSAVYLCASSLDRLNTEAFFGQGTRLTVV.